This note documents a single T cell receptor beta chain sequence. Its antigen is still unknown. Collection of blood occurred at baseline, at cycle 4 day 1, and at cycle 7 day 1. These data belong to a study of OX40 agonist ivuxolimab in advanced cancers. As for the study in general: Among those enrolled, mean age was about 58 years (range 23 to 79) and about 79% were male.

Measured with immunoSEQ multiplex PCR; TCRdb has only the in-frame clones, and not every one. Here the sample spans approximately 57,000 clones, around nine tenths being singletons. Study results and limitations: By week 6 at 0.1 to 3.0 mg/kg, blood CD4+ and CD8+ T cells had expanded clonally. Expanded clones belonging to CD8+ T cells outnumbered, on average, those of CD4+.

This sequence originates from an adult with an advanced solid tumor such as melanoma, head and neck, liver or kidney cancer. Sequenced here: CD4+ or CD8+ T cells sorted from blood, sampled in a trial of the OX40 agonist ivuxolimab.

Written as DNA, the CDR3 is TGTGCCAGCAGCTTAGTGCGTTACGAGCAGTACTTC. This translates into CASSLVRYEQYF. The chain employs TRBV7-8 and TRBJ2-7; D not certain. CDR3 size: 12 residues. Trimming stripped 1 base from V and 4 bases from J, with 5 bases between. Germline CDR1 and CDR2: SGHVS and FQNEAQ.